One and the same sample provided the 6 T cell receptor beta chains below, sequenced in a study of T cell responses to AZD1222 COVID-19 vaccine. The assay was immunoSEQ multiplex PCR, and TCRdb's table has in-frame clones only and misses some. The repertoire holds approximately 180,000 clones, with just over 90% as singletons. Specimen: peripheral blood, collected on day 0 of AZD1222 vaccination. These receptors all come from an adult in good health.

The chain uses TRBV14 and TRBJ2-1, with TRBD1 as a possible D gene (6 bases). CDR1 and CDR2 from the germline V gene are SGHDN and FVKESK. The CDR3 extends over 14 amino acids. The V end lost 4 bases, the J end lost 2 bases, and 9 bases lay between the germline ends. CDR3 sequence: CASSPRDTYNEQFF. CDR3 coding DNA: TGTGCCAGCAGCCCCCGGGACACCTACAATGAGCAGTTCTTC. The full variable domain, its missing parts supplied by reference TRBV14 and TRBJ2-1, is EAGVTQFPSHSVIEKGQTVTLRCDPISGHDNLYWYRRVMGKEIKFLLHFVKESKQDESGMPNNRFLAERTGGTYSTLKVQPAELEDSGVYFCASSPRDTYNEQFFGPGTRLTVL.

CDR3 amino acids: CSAGLTDNEQFF. DNA of the CDR3: TGCAGCGCGGGACTTACAGACAATGAGCAGTTCTTC. The rearrangement links TRBV29-1 to TRBJ2-1; TRBD2 is a possible D gene (6 bases). CDR3 length equals 12 residues. Trimming pared 7 bases from V and 5 bases from J, leaving 12 bases between. The germline gives CDR1 SQVTM, CDR2 ANQGSEA.

The chain links TRBV30 to TRBJ1-1; possibly TRBD1 for D (6 bases). This CDR3 comprises 12 residues. Deletions cut 2 bases from V and 8 bases from J, with 12 bases between. The germline V gene has CDR1 GTSNPN and CDR2 SVGIG (reference sequence). The CDR3 spells CAWSSQGLEAFF. The CDR3 region has the DNA TGTGCCTGGAGTAGTCAGGGGCTAGAAGCTTTCTTT.

The rearrangement uses TRBV19 and TRBJ2-1; D could derive from TRBD1 or TRBD2 (6 bases each). CDR3 length: 15 amino acids. Germline V gene data show CDR1 as LNHDA and CDR2 as SQIVND (reference sequence). V shed 4 bases and J shed 6 bases, with 16 bases lying between them. Here the CDR3 reads CASSTQGLAANEQFF. CDR3 sequence (DNA): TGTGCCAGTAGTACACAGGGTTTAGCGGCCAATGAGCAGTTCTTC. Complete variable domain (other parts from reference TRBV19 and TRBJ2-1): DGGITQSPKYLFRKEGQNVTLSCEQNLNHDAMYWYRQDPGQGLRLIYYSQIVNDFQKGDIAEGYSVSREKKESFPLTVTSAQKNPTAFYLCASSTQGLAANEQFFGPGTRLTVL.

This chain links TRBV5-4 with TRBJ2-1; no clear D. V gave up 4 bases and J gave up 0 bases, with 11 bases separating them. The CDR3 extends over 15 amino acids. Germline CDR1 is SGHNT and CDR2 is YYREEE (reference sequence). The CDR3: CASSPPTSSYNEQFF. DNA for the CDR3: TGTGCCAGCAGCCCCCCCACCAGCTCCTACAATGAGCAGTTCTTC.

This chain links TRBV19 with TRBJ1-3; possible D gene TRBD1, 6 bases. V lost 7 bases and J lost 0, with 7 bases in between. The CDR3 sequence is 13 residues long. Germline CDR1 and CDR2: LNHDA and SQIVND (reference sequence). CDR3 bases: TGTGCCAGTAAGGGGGTCTCTGGAAACACCATATATTTT. It specifies CASKGVSGNTIYF.